This T cell receptor beta chain emerged from a study of OX40 agonist ivuxolimab in advanced cancers. Study details: Clinicians treated patients with ivuxolimab, an agonistic anti-OX40 (CD134) antibody. Intravenous ivuxolimab was administered to patients every 2 weeks at 0.01 to 10 mg/kg.

Trimming took off 4 bases at V and 5 bases at J, with 14 bases between the two ends. The length of the CDR3 is 14 residues. The germline CDR1 and CDR2 sequences are SGHRS and YFSETQ. General study findings and limits: The study observed clonal expansion of CD4+ and CD8+ blood T cells by week 6 at 0.1 to 3.0 mg/kg.

Concerning this clone itself: Antigen: not known.

TCRdb's table, derived via immunoSEQ multiplex PCR, lists solely in-frame clones and lacks some. The sample yields about 110,000 clones, around 93% seen once. The TCR was taken from an adult with an advanced solid tumor such as melanoma, head and neck, liver or kidney cancer. The chain couples TRBV5-1 to TRBJ2-3; tentatively, D is TRBD1 (6 bases). The sample in question was CD4+ or CD8+ T cells sorted from blood, obtained in a trial of the OX40 agonist ivuxolimab. The CDR3 reads CASSSAPDRDTQYF. The DNA for the CDR3 is TGCGCCAGCAGCAGCGCCCCGGACAGAGATACGCAGTATTTT.